In its sample, the clone carrying this T cell receptor (beta chain) was seen a few times. The sample originates from a study of T-cell reconstitution after alpha-beta-depleted transplantation in children. This CDR3 is 14 amino acids long. V was cut by 6 bases and J by 7 bases, with 18 bases left in between. Unique molecular identifiers were incorporated during preparation of the TCRbeta library. One entry per CDR3 protein results from TCRdb running MiXCR on the PCR reads. The table has a few hundred thousand distinct CDR3 sequences, roughly 11% seen once. The J gene is TRBJ1-1, the V gene TRBV12-3 or TRBV12-4, with D perhaps TRBD1 (6 bases). This clonotype originated in a human donor who donated a stem cell graft to a child with acute myeloid leukemia. This specimen was PBMCs from the stem cell graft donor, taken from the stem cell graft. The CDR3 protein is CASSPFDRSYEAFF. CDR3 nucleotide sequence: TGTGCCAGCAGCCCCTTCGACAGGTCCTATGAAGCTTTCTTT.